The rows below give T cell receptor beta chains drawn from one sample of a study of T cells in Graves' hyperthyroidism and ophthalmopathy. One entry per CDR3 protein results from TCRdb running MiXCR on the multiplex PCR reads. The table includes around 620,000 distinct CDR3 sequences, about 43% detected once. Material for sequencing was peripheral blood or thyroid tissue (not recorded which). These receptors came from an adult woman with Graves' disease, either hyperthyroidism or ophthalmopathy (not recorded which). Both conserved end residues are part of each CDR3. A D gene is named only where the DNA matches it firmly. Clone size is shown for a subset of rows, as once, few, many or a class of expanded clone.

>many|TRBV6-5|.|TRBJ1-4|14
TGTGCCAGCAGTTACGGGGGAAACAATGAAAAACTGTTTTTT
CASSYGGNNEKLFF
>few|TRBV27|TRBD2|TRBJ2-7|13
TGTGCCAGCAGTTTGACTAGCTACTACGAGCAGTACTTC
CASSLTSYYEQYF
>.|TRBV7-8|TRBD2|TRBJ2-5|17
TGTGCCAGCAGCTTAAGAGGCCCTAGCGGGGGGAAAGAGACCCAGTACTTC
CASSLRGPSGGKETQYF
>.|TRBV5-1|TRBD1|TRBJ1-1|18
TGCGCCAGCAGCTTGGTGGGTTCTGGGGACAGGGTTACCACTGAAGCTTTCTTT
CASSLVGSGDRVTTEAFF
>.|TRBV12-3/TRBV12-4|TRBD1|TRBJ1-1|14
TGTGCCGGTGGCTCGGGACAGCCTGAGAGTGAAGCTTTCTTT
CAGGSGQPESEAFF
>many|TRBV15|.|TRBJ1-5|16
TGTGCCACCAGCAGAGACCTTCGGACATCTGATCAGCCCCAGCATTTT
CATSRDLRTSDQPQHF
>.|TRBV7-9|TRBD1|TRBJ2-7|16
TGTGCCAGCAGCTTAGTCGGGACAGGGACTCGGAGCGAGCAGTACTTC
CASSLVGTGTRSEQYF
>few|TRBV7-2|.|TRBJ2-7|14
TGTGCCAGCAGGTTAACCCCAGGGAGCGACGAGCAGTACTTC
CASRLTPGSDEQYF
>many|TRBV28|.|TRBJ2-7|14
TGTGCCAGCAGTGGCTTGGGCGGGTTCTACGAGCAGTACTTC
CASSGLGGFYEQYF
>many|TRBV2|.|TRBJ1-5|14
TGTGCCACACAAAGGGGGGGGAGCAATCAGCCCCAGCATTTT
CATQRGGSNQPQHF
>.|TRBV28|.|TRBJ1-4|15
TGTGCCAGCAGTGTCTGGGGGGGGTCTTACGAAAAACTGTTTTTT
CASSVWGGSYEKLFF
>.|TRBV29-1|TRBD2|TRBJ2-2|11
TGCAGCGTTCCGGGACTAGCGGAGCTGTTTTTT
CSVPGLAELFF
>.|TRBV6-5|.|TRBJ1-1|13
TGTGCCAGCAGTTCGCCTAAGAACACTGAAGCTTTCTTT
CASSSPKNTEAFF
>few|TRBV12-3/TRBV12-4|TRBD1|TRBJ1-2|12
TGTGCCAGCAGGGAACAGGGGAATGGCTACACCTTC
CASREQGNGYTF
>.|TRBV5-1|.|TRBJ2-7|13
TGCGCCAGCCGCAACCAGGGTGGTTACGAGCAGTACTTC
CASRNQGGYEQYF
>many|TRBV6-5|TRBD1|TRBJ1-5|15
TGTGCCAGCAGTCCCCAGGGGGCCCACAATCAGCCCCAGCATTTT
CASSPQGAHNQPQHF
>.|TRBV10-3|TRBD1|TRBJ1-6|15
TGTGCCATCAGTACGGCGACAGGGGGGAGTTCACCCCTCCACTTT
CAISTATGGSSPLHF
>.|TRBV28|.|TRBJ2-7|16
TGTGCCAGCAGTTTAATGGGGCAGGGGTTCCCCTACGAGCAGTACTTC
CASSLMGQGFPYEQYF
>.|TRBV15|TRBD1|TRBJ1-1|16
TGTGCCACCAGCAGCAGTCCCGGACAGGCCGACACTGAAGCTTTCTTT
CATSSSPGQADTEAFF
>.|TRBV12-3/TRBV12-4|TRBD1|TRBJ1-2|14
TGTGCCAGCAGTTTAGAGACAGGGGTTCCTGGCTACACCTTC
CASSLETGVPGYTF
>few|TRBV25-1|.|TRBJ1-1|18
TGTGCCAGCAGTGCTAGAGGGTTTGGAGGAGGAATGAACACTGAAGCTTTCTTT
CASSARGFGGGMNTEAFF
>many|TRBV12-3/TRBV12-4|TRBD1|TRBJ1-2|18
TGTGCCAGCAGTTTAGTTGGCCGCTGGACAGGGGGCTGGTATGGCTACACCTTC
CASSLVGRWTGGWYGYTF
>.|TRBV10-3|.|TRBJ2-7|12
TGTGCCATCAGTTCAAGCTCCTACGAGCAGTACTTC
CAISSSSYEQYF
>many|TRBV29-1|.|TRBJ2-2|14
TGCAGCGCCGAAGGGGCCCTGAACACCGGGGAGCTGTTTTTT
CSAEGALNTGELFF
>.|TRBV10-3|.|TRBJ2-2|15
TGTGCCACAGGAGCAGGGGGAGGCCTTGACGGGGAGCTGTTTTTT
CATGAGGGLDGELFF
>many|TRBV4-1|TRBD2|TRBJ2-5|19
TGCGCCAGCAGCCCTGCCCAGACTAGCGGGAATTCCCGCAGAGAGACCCAGTACTTC
CASSPAQTSGNSRRETQYF
>.|TRBV10-2|TRBD2|TRBJ2-7|15
TGCGCCAGCAGTGACGGGACTAGCTTCTCCTACGAGCAGTACTTC
CASSDGTSFSYEQYF
>once|TRBV9|.|TRBJ2-5|13
TGTGCCAGCAGCCCAGACGGGGGAGAGACCCAGTACTTC
CASSPDGGETQYF
>.|TRBV7-2|TRBD1|TRBJ2-3|13
TGTGCCAGCAGCTCGGACAGGGGTAGTACGCAGTATTTT
CASSSDRGSTQYF
>.|TRBV10-3|.|TRBJ2-7|15
TGTGCCATCAGTGAGTCGGGGCAGGGTCGGTACGAGCAGTACTTC
CAISESGQGRYEQYF
>few|TRBV28|TRBD1|TRBJ2-7|16
TGTGCCAGCAGTTTGTTCGCTGACAGGGTACCCTACGAGCAGTACTTC
CASSLFADRVPYEQYF
>.|TRBV28|.|TRBJ2-7|14
TGTGCCACTCCTGATGGGCAGAAAACATACGAGCAGTACTTC
CATPDGQKTYEQYF
>.|TRBV7-2|.|TRBJ1-2|14
TGTGCCAGCAGCCTCACCGGGACCCGATTGGGCTACACCTTC
CASSLTGTRLGYTF
>many|TRBV6-1|TRBD2|TRBJ2-2|14
TGTGCCAGCAGACTAGCGGGAGGGCCCGGGGAGCTGTTTTTT
CASRLAGGPGELFF
>.|TRBV7-8|.|TRBJ2-5|14
TGTGCCAGCAGCCCCCGGGAAGCACAAGAGACCCAGTACTTC
CASSPREAQETQYF
>.|TRBV7-6|.|TRBJ2-5|13
TGTGCCAGCAGCTACAGCCATTCGGAGACCCAGTACTTC
CASSYSHSETQYF
>.|TRBV20-1|.|TRBJ2-3|13
TGCAGTGCTAGGTTATCTAGCACAGATACGCAGTATTTT
CSARLSSTDTQYF
>.|TRBV20-1|.|TRBJ2-5|14
TGCAGTGCCACAAGGATACAACCCCAAGAGACCCAGTACTTC
CSATRIQPQETQYF
>many|TRBV20-1|.|TRBJ1-1|12
TGCAGTGCTAGAGAGAGGGCGACTGAAGCTTTCTTT
CSARERATEAFF
>many|TRBV10-2|TRBD2|TRBJ2-7|17
TGCGCCAGCAGTGAATTTAAGGTGCTAGCGGGAAAATACGAGCAGTACTTC
CASSEFKVLAGKYEQYF
>.|TRBV5-1|.|TRBJ2-7|14
TGCGCCAGCAGCTCGATGACAGATACCTACGAGCAGTACTTC
CASSSMTDTYEQYF
>.|TRBV25-1|TRBD2|TRBJ2-7|15
TGTGCCAGCAGTGCCAATGTGCGGGAGAGATCCGAGCAGTACTTC
CASSANVRERSEQYF
>once|TRBV5-1|.|TRBJ2-2|16
TGCGCCAGCAGCGAAGGATTAGCGGTTAACACCGGGGAGCTGTTTTTT
CASSEGLAVNTGELFF
>few|TRBV25-1|TRBD1|TRBJ1-4|15
TGTGCCAGCAGTGAATGGGCAGGGGGCTATGAAAAACTGTTTTTT
CASSEWAGGYEKLFF
>many|TRBV5-4|.|TRBJ1-1|14
TGTGCCAGCACCACCGGAGGCCTAAACACTGAAGCTTTCTTT
CASTTGGLNTEAFF
>many|TRBV19|.|TRBJ2-2|13
TGTGCCAGTAGGACAGACGATGGCGGGGAGCTGTTTTTT
CASRTDDGGELFF
>.|TRBV7-2|TRBD1|TRBJ1-5|15
TGTGCCAGCAGCTTAGCTACAGGGGGCGTTCAGCCCCAGCATTTT
CASSLATGGVQPQHF
>many|TRBV11-3|.|TRBJ2-2|13
TGTGCCAGCAGCCCAGCTAGCACCGGGGAGCTGTTTTTT
CASSPASTGELFF
>few|TRBV12-3/TRBV12-4|TRBD1|TRBJ2-3|12
TGTGCCGGATTAGACAGGGGAGATACGCAGTATTTT
CAGLDRGDTQYF
>medium-sized|TRBV19|TRBD1|TRBJ1-6|15
TGTGCCAGTAGTCCCGGGACAGGGGAACTGTCACCCCTCCACTTT
CASSPGTGELSPLHF
>.|TRBV7-9|TRBD1|TRBJ1-2|15
TGTGCCAGCAGCCCGAGGGACAGGACCACGTATGGCTACACCTTC
CASSPRDRTTYGYTF